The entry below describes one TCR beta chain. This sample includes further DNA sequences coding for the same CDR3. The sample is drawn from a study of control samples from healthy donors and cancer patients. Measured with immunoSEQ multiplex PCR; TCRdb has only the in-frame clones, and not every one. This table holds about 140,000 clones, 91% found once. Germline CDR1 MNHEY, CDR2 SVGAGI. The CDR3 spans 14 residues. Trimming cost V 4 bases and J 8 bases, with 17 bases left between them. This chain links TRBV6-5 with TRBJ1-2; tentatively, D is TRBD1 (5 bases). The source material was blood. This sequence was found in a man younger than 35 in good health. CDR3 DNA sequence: TGTGCCAGCAGTTTGGTCAGGGAAGGAGGAGGCTACACCTTC. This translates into CASSLVREGGGYTF.